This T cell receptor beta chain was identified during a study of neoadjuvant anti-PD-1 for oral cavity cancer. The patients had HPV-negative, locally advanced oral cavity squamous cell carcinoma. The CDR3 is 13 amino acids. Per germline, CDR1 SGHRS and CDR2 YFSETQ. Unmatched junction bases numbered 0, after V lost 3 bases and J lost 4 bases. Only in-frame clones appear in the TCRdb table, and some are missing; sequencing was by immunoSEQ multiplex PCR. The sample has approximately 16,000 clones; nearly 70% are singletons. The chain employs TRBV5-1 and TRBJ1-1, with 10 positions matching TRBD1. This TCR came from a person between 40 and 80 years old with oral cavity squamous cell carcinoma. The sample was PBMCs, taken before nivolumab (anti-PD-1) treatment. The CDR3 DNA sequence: TGCGCCAGCAGCTGGACAGGGGGCACTGAAGCTTTCTTT. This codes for CASSWTGGTEAFF.